This T cell receptor beta chain was captured in a study of shared clonotypes between healthy human individuals. Study-wide background: Each donor's CD4 naive and CD4 memory cells filled three plates apiece, CD8 naive two, and CD8 memory one.

In the source study's methods: With immunoSEQ giving junction-only sequences and no quality scores, filtering differed. Profiling relied on immunoSEQ multiplex PCR, and the TCRdb table lists in-frame clones only, not all of them. Clonal size and the V and J genes are those of that table, whereas D and trimming came from the DNA. The sample shows 2,500,000 or so clones, less than 95% of them seen only once. About this clone itself: Its specificity is unknown.

Both subsets, CD45RA+ naive and CD45RA-negative memory, were split from the CD4+ cells. Regarding the study as a whole: Compared with memory subsets, naive subsets generally had larger estimated richness.

The CDR3 contains 15 residues. V dropped 3 bases and J dropped 0 bases, with 12 bases sitting between them. Per germline, CDR1 KGHSH and CDR2 LQKENI. Sequencing was performed on naive CD4+ T cells from PBMCs. Subset: CD45RA+ positively selected. The rearrangement links TRBV18 to TRBJ2-7; D unclear. The TCR sequence derives from a young man in good health. Some clones in this sample may be carry-over from other donors' samples. The CDR3 nucleotides are TGTGCCAGCTCACCTAGTGCCTTATCCTCCTACGAGCAGTACTTC. Translated: CASSPSALSSYEQYF.